Presented here are 25 T cell receptor beta chains from one specimen sequenced in a study of shared clonotypes between healthy human individuals. CD8 cells regarded as naive lacked CD45RO, were positively chosen for CCR7, and omitted terminally differentiated effector memory CD45RA+ cells. TCRdb's copy holds only in-frame clones and misses some; the assay was immunoSEQ multiplex PCR. The sample holds 1.5 million to 2.5 million clones, less than 95% seen once. Sequencing was performed on naive CD8+ T cells sorted from blood. The source of these receptors is a man younger than 35 in good health.

Comment on this clone: The junction shows a germline mismatch at one end, possibly a read error. The chain recombines TRBV7-7 with TRBJ2-1; D possibly corresponds to TRBD2 (6 bases). Germline-derived CDR1 and CDR2 are SSHAT and FNYEAQ (reference sequence). There are 16 residues in the CDR3. CDR3 in amino acids: CASSYRIAVPYNEQFF. For the CDR3, the DNA is TGTGCTAGCAGCTACCGGATAGCGGTGCCCTACAATGAGCAGTTCTTC.

Concerning this clone itself: The sample contains more than one DNA sequence encoding this CDR3. The chain employs TRBV7-9 and TRBJ2-5, with 9 positions matching TRBD1. This CDR3 has 14 residues. J was trimmed by 5 bases and V by 1 base; bases with no gene match: 2. Germline V lookup: CDR1 SEHNR, CDR2 FQNEAQ (reference sequence). CDR3 amino acids: CASSLGQGEETQYF. The CDR3 DNA reads TGTGCCAGCAGCTTAGGACAGGGGGAGGAGACCCAGTACTTC.

The rearrangement uses TRBV7-9 and TRBJ2-3, with D tentatively TRBD2 (6 bases). Germline V gene sequence: CDR1 SEHNR, CDR2 FQNEAQ (reference sequence). V was pared by 1 base and J by 0 bases, with 14 bases between. The CDR3 has 17 amino acids. As DNA, the CDR3 is TGTGCCAGCAGCTTAGGGCACGGGGGAAGAAGCACAGATACGCAGTATTTT. This codes for CASSLGHGGRSTDTQYF.

The genes are TRBV9 and TRBJ2-3; TRBD2 matches at 8 bases. Trimming at V came to 4 bases and at J to 6 bases, leaving 13 bases not matched to a gene. Germline CDR1 is SGDLS and CDR2 is YYNGEE. The CDR3 loop spans 16 amino acids. DNA of the CDR3: TGTGCCAGCAGCCCCTCCGCGGGGGGTAGTGGGGATACGCAGTATTTT. This encodes CASSPSAGGSGDTQYF.

This chain joins TRBV6-1 and TRBJ2-7, with 9 bases identical to TRBD1. J was trimmed by 5 bases and V by 4 bases; bases with no gene match: 9. The CDR3 has 15 amino acids. The germline V gene encodes CDR1 MNHNS and CDR2 SASEGT. CDR3 amino acids: CASSAPGQGMDEQYF. CDR3 bases: TGTGCCAGCAGTGCACCGGGACAGGGTATGGACGAGCAGTACTTC.

This clone appeared once. The chain recombines TRBV7-9 with TRBJ2-2, with D perhaps TRBD1 (6 bases). In germline, CDR1 is SEHNR, CDR2 FQNEAQ (reference sequence). V lost 3 bases and J lost 1, with 9 bases in between. The CDR3 contains 15 residues. CDR3 amino acids: CASSLDSWNTGELFF. The CDR3 nucleotides are TGTGCCAGCAGCTTGGACAGCTGGAACACCGGGGAGCTGTTTTTT.

This clone has a single count. J is TRBJ2-3 and V is TRBV29-1; no firm D call. Germline V gene sequence: CDR1 SQVTM, CDR2 ANQGSEA. The CDR3 is 16 residues long. V gave up 0 bases and J gave up 0 bases, with 13 bases separating them. The CDR3 DNA sequence: TGCAGCGTTGAAGATGATGGGCTTCCTAGCACAGATACGCAGTATTTT. Its protein product is CSVEDDGLPSTDTQYF.

The J gene is TRBJ2-1, the V gene TRBV5-6; D uncertain. This CDR3 has 16 amino acids. Deletions cut 3 bases from V and 0 bases from J, with 13 bases between. Germline loops: CDR1 SGHDT, CDR2 YYEEEE. CDR3 nucleotide sequence: TGTGCCAGCAGCTCCCTTGGCGGAAGCTCCTACAATGAGCAGTTCTTC. It codes for CASSSLGGSSYNEQFF.

V is TRBV6-5 and J is TRBJ2-7; 10 positions match TRBD1. The germline CDR1 and CDR2 sequences are MNHEY and SVGAGI. The V segment lost 5 bases and the J segment 3 bases; nucleotides outside the gene matches: 7. The CDR3 runs to 15 residues. In nucleotides, the CDR3 is TGTGCCAGCAGTCCCCTCCGGGACAGGGGCTACGAGCAGTACTTC. It translates to CASSPLRDRGYEQYF.

The chain has TRBV10-1 and TRBJ2-7; 10 bases are shared with TRBD1. Germline V gives CDR1 WNHNN, CDR2 SYGVQD (reference sequence). Germline trimming cut 6 bases from V and 5 bases from J; bases unmatched to any gene: 10. The CDR3 is made up of 15 amino acids. CDR3 in DNA: TGCGCCAGCAGCGCCGGACGACAGGGGGCAAACGAGCAGTACTTC. Translated, it gives CASSAGRQGANEQYF.

This sequence joins TRBV11-2 and TRBJ2-5, with 8 bases matching TRBD2. Germline loops: CDR1 SGHAT, CDR2 FQNNGV. With 5 bases clipped from V and 5 bases from J, the junction kept 7 bases outside the gene matches. CDR3 length: 14 amino acids. In nucleotides, the CDR3 is TGTGCCAGCAGCGCGGGACTAGTTCCTGAGACCCAGTACTTC. Its translation is CASSAGLVPETQYF.

The chain couples TRBV11-2 to TRBJ2-7, with 8 nucleotides matching TRBD1. The CDR3 is made up of 14 amino acids. The germline V gene has CDR1 SGHAT and CDR2 FQNNGV. The V segment lost 4 bases and the J segment 9 bases; nucleotides outside the gene matches: 11. The CDR3 DNA follows: TGTGCCAGCAGCTCCACAGCGACAGGGGTTTGGCAGTACTTC. As protein: CASSSTATGVWQYF.

The chain links TRBV30 to TRBJ2-5; D possibly uses TRBD1 or TRBD2 (5 bases each). The CDR3 consists of 14 residues. Germline V CDR1 and CDR2: GTSNPN, SVGIG (reference sequence). V lost 1 base to trimming and J lost 2 bases, with 11 bases between them. The CDR3 nucleotides are TGTGCCTGGAGTGATTTGGGGGAACAAGAGACCCAGTACTTC. It specifies CAWSDLGEQETQYF.

This chain links TRBV2 with TRBJ1-5, with D possibly TRBD1 on 6 matching bases. V gave up 3 bases and J gave up 0 bases, with 18 bases separating them. The CDR3 is 18 amino acids. CDR1 SNHLY and CDR2 FYNNEI come from the germline V gene. This CDR3 reads CASSEVVGTLYSNQPQHF. DNA for the CDR3: TGTGCCAGCAGTGAGGTGGTAGGGACACTCTATAGCAATCAGCCCCAGCATTTT.

The rearrangement joins TRBV5-6 to TRBJ2-1, with 13 bases fitting TRBD2. V lost 4 bases, J lost 9 bases, and 7 bases stayed unmatched. Germline CDR1 and CDR2: SGHDT and YYEEEE. The CDR3 runs to 15 residues. CDR3 nucleotides: TGTGCCAGCAGCGTGGGACTAGCGGGAAATAGTGAGCAGTTCTTC. Translation gives CASSVGLAGNSEQFF. The entire variable domain, with the rest obtained from reference TRBV5-6 and TRBJ2-1, is as follows: DAGVTQSPTHLIKTRGQQVTLRCSPKSGHDTVSWYQQALGQGPQFIFQYYEEEERQRGNFPDRFSGHQFPNYSSELNVNALLLGDSALYLCASSVGLAGNSEQFFGPGTRLTVL.

The rearrangement joins TRBV6-1 to TRBJ1-4, with D tentatively TRBD1 (5 bases). Trimming pared 4 bases from V and 6 bases from J, leaving 18 bases between. CDR1 is MNHNS and CDR2 is SASEGT in the germline V gene. The CDR3 contains 16 residues. CDR3 nucleotides: TGTGCCAGCAGTGGACGGGGCGGCAGAAAAGATGAAAAACTGTTTTTT. It is translated as CASSGRGGRKDEKLFF.

The chain links TRBV7-2 to TRBJ2-3, with D perhaps TRBD1 or TRBD2 (5 bases each). The CDR3 loop spans 16 amino acids. V was shortened by 3 bases and J by 3 bases, with 16 bases between the two germline ends. Germline CDR1 SGHTA, CDR2 FQGNSA. DNA of the CDR3: TGTGCCAGCAGCTTCCCCGTACAGTGGGGGACAGATACGCAGTATTTT. It translates to CASSFPVQWGTDTQYF.

CDR3 sequence reads: CAVLPSTDTQYF. In DNA form, the CDR3 reads TGTGCCGTCCTCCCTAGCACAGATACGCAGTATTTT. The V gene is TRBV6-6, the J gene TRBJ2-3; D not resolved. CDR1 MNHNY and CDR2 SVGAGI come from the germline V gene (reference sequence). This CDR3 comprises 12 residues. V was shortened by 11 bases and J by 0 bases, with 9 bases between the two germline ends.

The rearrangement joins TRBV11-2 to TRBJ2-5, with a possible D match to TRBD1 (6 bases). Germline CDR1 SGHAT, CDR2 FQNNGV. V was pared by 0 bases and J by 1 base, with 9 bases between. The CDR3 is 15 residues long. The CDR3 sequence: CASSLDWGLQETQYF. The CDR3 nucleotides are TGTGCCAGCAGCTTAGATTGGGGGCTCCAAGAGACCCAGTACTTC.

This chain uses TRBV7-2 with TRBJ2-7; D unresolved. V lost 4 bases, J lost 0 bases, and 16 bases lay in between. Germline CDR1 reads SGHTA; CDR2 reads FQGNSA. This CDR3 has 16 amino acids. The CDR3 loop is CASSSSPAESSYEQYF. The DNA of the CDR3 is TGTGCCAGCAGCTCAAGTCCTGCAGAAAGCTCCTACGAGCAGTACTTC.

Regarding this clone: Other DNA sequences in the sample encode the same CDR3. The chain links TRBV4-1 to TRBJ2-7; 8 bases line up with TRBD2. The CDR3 runs to 16 residues. Germline V lookup: CDR1 MGHRA, CDR2 YSYEKL. With V trimmed by 1 base and J by 0 bases, 5 bases remained unmatched. CDR3 DNA sequence: TGCGCCAGCAGCCAAGCACCCACTAGCGGCTCCTACGAGCAGTACTTC. As protein: CASSQAPTSGSYEQYF.

The chain uses TRBV27 and TRBJ2-5; D uncertain. Germline lookup yields CDR1 MNHEY and CDR2 SMNVEV (reference sequence). The CDR3 runs 9 residues. V shed 6 bases and J shed 13 bases, with 9 bases lying between them. The chain's CDR3 is CASRTQWYF. CDR3 nucleotide sequence: TGTGCCAGCAGGACTCAGTGGTACTTC.

The rearrangement joins TRBV13 to TRBJ2-1, with D maybe TRBD2 (5 bases). Germline-derived CDR1 and CDR2 are PRHDT and FYEKMQ (reference sequence). The CDR3 loop spans 16 amino acids. V was trimmed by 8 bases and J by 7 bases, leaving 24 bases between them. This chain's CDR3 is CASRGYKDGPKNEQFF. CDR3 bases: TGTGCCAGCCGGGGATATAAGGACGGACCGAAAAATGAGCAGTTCTTC.

The chain has TRBV25-1 and TRBJ2-7, with D possibly being TRBD2 (6 bases). Trimming left V 2 bases short and J 3 bases short, with 11 bases between. Per the germline V gene, CDR1 is MGHDK and CDR2 is SYGVNS. CDR3 length equals 14 residues. The CDR3 protein is CASSERGTHYEQYF. As DNA, the CDR3 is TGTGCCAGCAGTGAAAGAGGGACTCACTACGAGCAGTACTTC.

In DNA, the CDR3 is TGTGCCAGCAGTTTAGATTCATCAACAATCAATGAGCAGTTCTTC. Protein sequence: CASSLDSSTINEQFF. This sequence joins TRBV27 and TRBJ2-1; D remains ambiguous. Between the trimmed V and J ends, which lost 2 bases and 6 bases, there was a span of 14 bases. This CDR3 has 15 amino acids. From germline, CDR1 is MNHEY and CDR2 SMNVEV (reference sequence).